One and the same sample provided the 8 T cell receptor beta chains below, sequenced in a study of T cell responses to AZD1222 COVID-19 vaccine. Using immunoSEQ multiplex PCR, the repertoire was profiled, and TCRdb retains in-frame clones only, with some absent. The sample lists some 84,000 clones, roughly 89% occurring once. The sample in question was peripheral blood, obtained 28 days after the second AZD1222 dose. The receptors derive from an adult who received the AZD1222 COVID-19 vaccine.

The rearrangement uses TRBV12-3 or TRBV12-4 and TRBJ2-7; D remains unclear. This CDR3 is 11 amino acids long. The V end lost 6 bases, the J end lost 6 bases, and 9 bases lay between the germline ends. The CDR3, as DNA: TGTGCCAGCAGGCTAGGGCTCGAGCAGTACTTC. It translates to CASRLGLEQYF.

The chain combines TRBV5-6 with TRBJ2-7, with 7 nucleotides matching TRBD1. This CDR3 has 14 residues. Per the germline V gene, CDR1 is SGHDT and CDR2 is YYEEEE. V shed 4 bases and J 0 bases; nucleotides not matched to a gene: 4. The chain's CDR3 is CASSPGTASYEQYF. The CDR3 nucleotides read TGTGCCAGCAGCCCAGGGACAGCCTCCTACGAGCAGTACTTC.

As concerns this clone: A read error may produce the germline difference seen at one junction end. This chain uses TRBV7-7 with TRBJ1-4; D ambiguous. Germline lookup yields CDR1 SSHAT and CDR2 FNYEAQ (reference sequence). The CDR3 is made up of 14 amino acids. Here the CDR3 reads CASSRGITGEKLFF. CDR3 DNA sequence: TGTGCTAGCAGCCGAGGGATTACCGGGGAAAAACTGTTTTTT.

The chain has TRBV6-6 and TRBJ2-2; D is unclear. V was cut by 7 bases and J by 5 bases, with 17 bases left in between. The CDR3 spans 15 residues. CDR1 and CDR2 from the germline V gene are MNHNY and SVGAGI (reference sequence). The DNA of the CDR3 is TGTGCCAGCACCATGGGGTCCCCGGGTACCGGGGAGCTGTTTTTT. Translating it yields CASTMGSPGTGELFF.

The chain joins TRBV7-9 to TRBJ2-7; 9 positions match TRBD1. The V gene end was trimmed by 5 bases and the J gene end by 3 bases; junction bases not matched to a gene: 8. The CDR3 totals 15 residues. The germline gives CDR1 SEHNR, CDR2 FQNEAQ (reference sequence). In DNA form, the CDR3 reads TGTGCCAGCAGCGAGGGACAGGGAGGCCTCTACGAGCAGTACTTC. Its protein product is CASSEGQGGLYEQYF.

The chain joins TRBV19 to TRBJ1-1, with D perhaps matching TRBD1 (5 bases). The germline gives CDR1 LNHDA, CDR2 SQIVND (reference sequence). V lost 5 bases and J 1 base, leaving 8 bases between the germline ends. The CDR3 spans 13 residues. The CDR3 protein is CASSQGWNTEAFF. CDR3 bases: TGTGCCAGTAGTCAGGGTTGGAACACTGAAGCTTTCTTT.

The V and J genes are TRBV6-5 and TRBJ1-2; TRBD1 is a possible D gene (5 bases). V gave up 2 bases and J gave up 4 bases, with 17 bases separating them. Germline assignment: CDR1 MNHEY and CDR2 SVGAGI. The CDR3 is made up of 16 amino acids. CDR3 in DNA: TGTGCCAGCAGTTACGGAGGCGGGGCATACCGCTATGGCTACACCTTC. This sequence encodes CASSYGGGAYRYGYTF.

Concerning this clone itself: The junction departs from the called germline gene at one end, perhaps through a read error. V and J are TRBV7-7 and TRBJ2-1, with TRBD1 as a possible D gene (8 bases). The CDR3 spans 16 residues. Germline V gene lookup returns CDR1 SSHAT and CDR2 FNYEAQ (reference sequence). Here the CDR3 reads CASSPGGGGEYNEQFF. In nucleotides, the CDR3 is TGTGCTAGCAGCCCAGGGGGCGGGGGCGAATACAATGAGCAGTTCTTC.